This entry features one TCR beta chain sequence. Trimming removed 7 bases at V and 5 bases at J, with 17 bases between. The germline V gene encodes CDR1 MNHEY and CDR2 SMNVEV (reference sequence). The length of the CDR3 is 14 residues. TCRdb's table, derived via immunoSEQ multiplex PCR, lists solely in-frame clones and lacks some. The table has some 180,000 clones, roughly 85% seen once. This sample was taken from a study of blood T cell repertoires in COVID-19. The rearrangement uses TRBV27 and TRBJ2-5; TRBD1 is a possible D gene (5 bases). This receptor was identified in a woman aged 55-69 years with acute or convalescent COVID-19. The sequenced material came from peripheral blood. This CDR3 is CASTRAGSLETQYF. In DNA form, the CDR3 reads TGTGCCAGCACCCGGGCAGGGTCTCTGGAGACCCAGTACTTC.